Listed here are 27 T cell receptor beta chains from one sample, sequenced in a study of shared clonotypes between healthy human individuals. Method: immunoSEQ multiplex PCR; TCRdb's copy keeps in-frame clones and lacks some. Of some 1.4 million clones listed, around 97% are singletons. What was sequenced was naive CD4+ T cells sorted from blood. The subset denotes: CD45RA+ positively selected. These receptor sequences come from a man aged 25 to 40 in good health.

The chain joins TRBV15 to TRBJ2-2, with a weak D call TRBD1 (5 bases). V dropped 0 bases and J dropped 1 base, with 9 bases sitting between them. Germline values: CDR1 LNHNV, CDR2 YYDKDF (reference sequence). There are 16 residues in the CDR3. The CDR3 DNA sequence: TGTGCCACCAGCAGAGAGGGGCCCAGGAACACCGGGGAGCTGTTTTTT. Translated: CATSREGPRNTGELFF.

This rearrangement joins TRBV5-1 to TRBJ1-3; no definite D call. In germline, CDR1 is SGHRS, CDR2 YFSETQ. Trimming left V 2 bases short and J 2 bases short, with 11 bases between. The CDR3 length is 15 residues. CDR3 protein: CASSFDGSPGNTIYF. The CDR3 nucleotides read TGCGCCAGCAGCTTCGATGGGTCCCCTGGAAACACCATATATTTT.

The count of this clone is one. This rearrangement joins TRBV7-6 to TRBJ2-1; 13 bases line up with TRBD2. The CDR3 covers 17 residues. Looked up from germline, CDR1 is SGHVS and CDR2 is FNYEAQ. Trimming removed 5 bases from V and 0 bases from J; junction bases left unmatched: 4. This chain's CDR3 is CASSPRLAGGSYNEQFF. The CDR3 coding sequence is TGTGCCAGCAGCCCGAGACTAGCGGGGGGCTCCTACAATGAGCAGTTCTTC. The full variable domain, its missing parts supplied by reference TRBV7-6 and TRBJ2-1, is GAGVSQSPRYKVTKRGQDVALRCDPISGHVSLYWYRQALGQGPEFLTYFNYEAQQDKSGLPNDRFSAERPEGSISTLTIQRTEQRDSAMYRCASSPRLAGGSYNEQFFGPGTRLTVL.

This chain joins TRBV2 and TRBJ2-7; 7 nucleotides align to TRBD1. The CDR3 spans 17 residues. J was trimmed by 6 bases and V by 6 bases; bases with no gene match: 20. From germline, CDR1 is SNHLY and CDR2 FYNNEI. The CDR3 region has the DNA TGTGCCAGCAGCCGCGACAGGGTGCCCATTGGGGACGGCGAGCAGTACTTC. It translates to CASSRDRVPIGDGEQYF.

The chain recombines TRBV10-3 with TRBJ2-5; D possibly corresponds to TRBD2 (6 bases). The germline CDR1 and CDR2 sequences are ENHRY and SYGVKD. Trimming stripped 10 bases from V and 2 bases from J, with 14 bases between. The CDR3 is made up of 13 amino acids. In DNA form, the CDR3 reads TGTGCCACTGTCCGGGACTTACAAGAGACCCAGTACTTC. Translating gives CATVRDLQETQYF.

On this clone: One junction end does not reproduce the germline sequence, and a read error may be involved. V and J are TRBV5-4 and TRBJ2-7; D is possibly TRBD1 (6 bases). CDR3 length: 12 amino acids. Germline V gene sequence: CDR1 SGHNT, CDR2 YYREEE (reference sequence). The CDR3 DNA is TGTGCCAGCAGCCCTGACAGGATTTCGGAGAACTTC. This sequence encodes CASSPDRISENF.

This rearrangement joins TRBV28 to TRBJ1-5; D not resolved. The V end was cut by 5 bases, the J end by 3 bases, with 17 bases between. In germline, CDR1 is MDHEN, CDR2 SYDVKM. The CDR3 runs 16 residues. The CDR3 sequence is CASSLRIGLFNQPQHF. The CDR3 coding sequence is TGTGCCAGCAGTCTGCGTATCGGGCTCTTCAATCAGCCCCAGCATTTT.

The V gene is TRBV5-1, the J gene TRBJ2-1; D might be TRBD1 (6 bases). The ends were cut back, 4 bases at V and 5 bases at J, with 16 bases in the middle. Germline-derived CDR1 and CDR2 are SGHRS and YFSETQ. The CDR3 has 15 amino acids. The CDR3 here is CASSSTGLLDNEQFF. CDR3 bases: TGCGCCAGCAGCAGCACAGGGTTGTTAGACAATGAGCAGTTCTTC.

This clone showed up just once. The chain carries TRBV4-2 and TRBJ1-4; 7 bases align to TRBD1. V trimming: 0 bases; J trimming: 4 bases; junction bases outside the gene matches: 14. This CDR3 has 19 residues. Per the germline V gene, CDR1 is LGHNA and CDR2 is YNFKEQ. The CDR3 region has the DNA TGTGCCAGCAGCCAAGATCGGCCCAGATGGGACAGTTTTAATGAAAAACTGTTTTTT. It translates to CASSQDRPRWDSFNEKLFF.

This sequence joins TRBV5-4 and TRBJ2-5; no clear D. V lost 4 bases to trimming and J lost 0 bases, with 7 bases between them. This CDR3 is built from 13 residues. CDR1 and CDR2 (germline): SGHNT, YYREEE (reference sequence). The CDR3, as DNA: TGTGCCAGCAGCCCCAGGTACCAAGAGACCCAGTACTTC. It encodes CASSPRYQETQYF.

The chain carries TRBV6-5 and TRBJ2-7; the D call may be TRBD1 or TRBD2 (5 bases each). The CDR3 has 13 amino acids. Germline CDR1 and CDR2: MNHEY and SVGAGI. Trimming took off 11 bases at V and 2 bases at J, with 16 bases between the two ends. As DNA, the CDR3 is TGTGCCTGTCGGGACGTTACCACCTACGAGCAGTACTTC. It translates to CACRDVTTYEQYF.

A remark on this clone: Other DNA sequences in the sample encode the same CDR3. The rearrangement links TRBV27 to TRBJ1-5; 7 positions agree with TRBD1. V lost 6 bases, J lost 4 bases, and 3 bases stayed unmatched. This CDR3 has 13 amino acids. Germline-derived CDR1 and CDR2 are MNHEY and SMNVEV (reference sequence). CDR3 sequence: CASSRDRNQPQHF. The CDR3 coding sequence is TGTGCCAGCAGCCGGGACAGAAATCAGCCCCAGCATTTT.

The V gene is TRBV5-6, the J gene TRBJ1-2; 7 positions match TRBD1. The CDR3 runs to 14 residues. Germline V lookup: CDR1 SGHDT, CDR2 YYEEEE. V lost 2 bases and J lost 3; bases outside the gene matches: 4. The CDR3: CASSFLGTDYGYTF. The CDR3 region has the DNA TGTGCCAGCAGCTTCCTAGGGACAGACTATGGCTACACCTTC.

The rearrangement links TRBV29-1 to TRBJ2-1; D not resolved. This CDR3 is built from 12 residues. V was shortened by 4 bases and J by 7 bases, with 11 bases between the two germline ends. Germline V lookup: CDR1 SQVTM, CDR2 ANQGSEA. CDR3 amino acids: CSVVGGVNEQFF. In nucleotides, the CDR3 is TGCAGCGTTGTAGGTGGTGTTAATGAGCAGTTCTTC.

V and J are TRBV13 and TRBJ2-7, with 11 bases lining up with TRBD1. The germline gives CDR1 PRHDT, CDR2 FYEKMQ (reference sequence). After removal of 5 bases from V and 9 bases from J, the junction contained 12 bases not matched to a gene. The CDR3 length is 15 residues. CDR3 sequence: CASSIRRDRGVVQYF. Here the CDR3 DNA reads TGTGCCAGCAGCATCCGCCGGGACAGGGGGGTTGTGCAGTACTTC.

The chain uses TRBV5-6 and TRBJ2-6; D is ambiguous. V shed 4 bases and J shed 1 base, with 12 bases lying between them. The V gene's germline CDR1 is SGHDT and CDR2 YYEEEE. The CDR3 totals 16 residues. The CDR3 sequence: CASSLYTGSGANVLTF. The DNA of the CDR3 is TGTGCCAGCAGCCTGTATACGGGTTCTGGGGCCAACGTCCTGACTTTC.

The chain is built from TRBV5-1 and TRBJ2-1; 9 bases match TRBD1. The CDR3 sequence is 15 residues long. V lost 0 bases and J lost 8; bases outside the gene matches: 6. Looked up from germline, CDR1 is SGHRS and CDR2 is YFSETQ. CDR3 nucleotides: TGCGCCAGCAGCTTGGCATGGACAGGGGCAGATGAGCAGTTCTTC. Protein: CASSLAWTGADEQFF.

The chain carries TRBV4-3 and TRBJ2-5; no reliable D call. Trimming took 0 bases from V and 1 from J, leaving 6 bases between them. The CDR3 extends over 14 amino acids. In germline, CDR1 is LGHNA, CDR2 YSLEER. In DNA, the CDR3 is TGCGCCAGCAGCCAAGAGTGGGCCCAAGAGACCCAGTACTTC. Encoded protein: CASSQEWAQETQYF.

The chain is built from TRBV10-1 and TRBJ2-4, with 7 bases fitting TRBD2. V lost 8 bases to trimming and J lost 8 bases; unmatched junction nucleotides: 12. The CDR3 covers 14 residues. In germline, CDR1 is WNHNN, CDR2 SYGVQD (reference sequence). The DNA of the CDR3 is TGCGCCAGCCCACGCGGGAGATTGAGGGACATTCAGTACTTC. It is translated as CASPRGRLRDIQYF.

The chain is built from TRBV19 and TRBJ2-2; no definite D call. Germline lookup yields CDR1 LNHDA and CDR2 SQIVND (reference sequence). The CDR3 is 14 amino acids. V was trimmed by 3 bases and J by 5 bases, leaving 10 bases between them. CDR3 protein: CASSINSRTGELFF. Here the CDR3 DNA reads TGTGCCAGTAGTATTAATTCGCGGACCGGGGAGCTGTTTTTT.

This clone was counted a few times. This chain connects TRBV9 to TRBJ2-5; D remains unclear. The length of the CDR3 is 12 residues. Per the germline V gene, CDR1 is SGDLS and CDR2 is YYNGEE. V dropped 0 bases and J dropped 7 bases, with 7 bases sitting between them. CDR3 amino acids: CASSVDSGTQYF. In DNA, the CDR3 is TGTGCCAGCAGCGTAGATTCCGGGACCCAGTACTTC.

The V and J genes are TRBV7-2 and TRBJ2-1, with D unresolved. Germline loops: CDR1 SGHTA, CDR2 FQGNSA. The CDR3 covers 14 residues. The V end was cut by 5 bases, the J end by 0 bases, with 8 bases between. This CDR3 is CASSPRHSYNEQFF. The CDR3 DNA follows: TGTGCCAGCAGCCCCCGACACTCCTACAATGAGCAGTTCTTC.

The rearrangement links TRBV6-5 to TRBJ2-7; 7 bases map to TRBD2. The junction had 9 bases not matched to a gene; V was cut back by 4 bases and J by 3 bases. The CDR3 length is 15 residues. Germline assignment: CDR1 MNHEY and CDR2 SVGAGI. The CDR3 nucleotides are TGTGCCAGCAGTTCGCGGGGGACTCAATACTACGAGCAGTACTTC. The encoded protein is CASSSRGTQYYEQYF.

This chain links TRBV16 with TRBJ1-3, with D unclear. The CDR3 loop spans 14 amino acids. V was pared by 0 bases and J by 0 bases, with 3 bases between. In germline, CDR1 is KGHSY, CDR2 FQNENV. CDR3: CASSQSHSGNTIYF. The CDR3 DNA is TGTGCCAGCAGCCAATCACACTCTGGAAACACCATATATTTT.

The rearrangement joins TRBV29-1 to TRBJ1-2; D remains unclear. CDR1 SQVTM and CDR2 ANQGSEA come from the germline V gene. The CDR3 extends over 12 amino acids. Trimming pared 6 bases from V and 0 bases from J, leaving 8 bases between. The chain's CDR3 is CSVFGANYGYTF. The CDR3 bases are TGCAGCGTCTTCGGGGCTAACTATGGCTACACCTTC.

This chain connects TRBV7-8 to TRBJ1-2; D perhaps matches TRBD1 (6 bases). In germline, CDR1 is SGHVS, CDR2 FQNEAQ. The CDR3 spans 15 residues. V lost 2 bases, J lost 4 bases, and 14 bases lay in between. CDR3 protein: CASSLPSQGLYGYTF. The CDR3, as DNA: TGTGCCAGCAGCTTACCCTCACAGGGACTCTATGGCTACACCTTC.

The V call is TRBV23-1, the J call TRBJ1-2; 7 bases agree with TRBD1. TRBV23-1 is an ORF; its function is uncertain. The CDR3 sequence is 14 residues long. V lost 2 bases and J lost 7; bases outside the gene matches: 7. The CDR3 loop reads CASSQQTGFRGYTF. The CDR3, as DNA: TGCGCCAGCAGTCAACAGACAGGGTTTCGTGGCTACACCTTC.